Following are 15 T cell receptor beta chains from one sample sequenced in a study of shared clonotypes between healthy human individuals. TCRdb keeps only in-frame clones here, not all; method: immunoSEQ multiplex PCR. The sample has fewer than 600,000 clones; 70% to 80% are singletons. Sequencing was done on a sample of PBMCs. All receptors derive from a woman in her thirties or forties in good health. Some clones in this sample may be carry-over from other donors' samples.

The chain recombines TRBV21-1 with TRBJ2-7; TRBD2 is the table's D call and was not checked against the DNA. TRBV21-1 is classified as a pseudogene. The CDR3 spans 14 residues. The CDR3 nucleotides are TGTGCCAGCCCCAACGGGGAAAACTCCTACGAGCAGTACTTC. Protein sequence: CASPNGENSYEQYF.

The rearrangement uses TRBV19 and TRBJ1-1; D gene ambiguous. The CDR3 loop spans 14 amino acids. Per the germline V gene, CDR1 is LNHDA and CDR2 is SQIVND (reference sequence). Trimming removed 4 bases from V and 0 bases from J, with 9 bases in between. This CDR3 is CASSSPTMNTEAFF. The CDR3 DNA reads TGTGCCAGTAGTAGCCCTACCATGAACACTGAAGCTTTCTTT.

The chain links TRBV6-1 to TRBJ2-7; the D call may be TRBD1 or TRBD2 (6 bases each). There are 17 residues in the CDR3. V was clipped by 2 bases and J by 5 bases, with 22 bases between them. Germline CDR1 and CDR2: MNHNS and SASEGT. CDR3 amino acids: CASSEHRVAGKSHEQYF. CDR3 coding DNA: TGTGCCAGCAGTGAACACAGGGTCGCGGGAAAGTCGCACGAGCAGTACTTC.

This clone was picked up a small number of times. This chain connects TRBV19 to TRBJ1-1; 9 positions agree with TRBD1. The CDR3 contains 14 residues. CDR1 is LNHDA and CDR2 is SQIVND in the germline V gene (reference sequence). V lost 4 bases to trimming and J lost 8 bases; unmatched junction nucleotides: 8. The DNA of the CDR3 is TGTGCCAGTAGTAACCACAGGGGGCGCGTAGAAGCTTTCTTT. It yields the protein CASSNHRGRVEAFF.

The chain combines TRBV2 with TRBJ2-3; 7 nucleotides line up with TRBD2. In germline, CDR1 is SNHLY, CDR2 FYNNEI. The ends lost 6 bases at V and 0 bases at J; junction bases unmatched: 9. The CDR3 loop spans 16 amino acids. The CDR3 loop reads CASRRATSVSTDTQYF. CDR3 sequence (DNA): TGTGCCAGCAGAAGGGCCACTAGCGTGAGCACAGATACGCAGTATTTT. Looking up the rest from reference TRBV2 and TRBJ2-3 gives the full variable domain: EPEVTQTPSHQVTQMGQEVILRCVPISNHLYFYWYRQILGQKVEFLVSFYNNEISEKSEIFDDQFSVERPDGSNFTLKIRSTKLEDSAMYFCASRRATSVSTDTQYFGPGTRLTVL.

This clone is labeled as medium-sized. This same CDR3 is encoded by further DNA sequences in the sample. The CDR3 coding sequence is TGTGCCAGCAGTTTAACATCAGGGCTCTATGGCTACACCTTC. Its translation: CASSLTSGLYGYTF. This chain uses TRBV28 with TRBJ1-2, with D tentatively TRBD1 (5 bases). There are 14 residues in the CDR3. Trimming removed 2 bases at V and 4 bases at J, with 11 bases between. CDR1 is MDHEN and CDR2 is SYDVKM in the germline V gene.

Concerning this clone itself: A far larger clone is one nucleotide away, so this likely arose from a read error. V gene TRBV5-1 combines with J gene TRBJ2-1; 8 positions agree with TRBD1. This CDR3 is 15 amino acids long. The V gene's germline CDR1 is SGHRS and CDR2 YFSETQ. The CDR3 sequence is CANSLLTTGGNEQFF. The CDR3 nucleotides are TGCGCCAACAGCCTCCTAACTACAGGGGGCAATGAGCAGTTCTTC.

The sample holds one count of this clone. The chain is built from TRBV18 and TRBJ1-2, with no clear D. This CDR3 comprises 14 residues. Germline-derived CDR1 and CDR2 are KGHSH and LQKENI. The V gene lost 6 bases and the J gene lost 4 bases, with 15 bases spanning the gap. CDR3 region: CASSIQNSAYGYTF. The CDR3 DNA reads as TGTGCCAGCTCCATCCAGAATAGTGCCTATGGCTACACCTTC.

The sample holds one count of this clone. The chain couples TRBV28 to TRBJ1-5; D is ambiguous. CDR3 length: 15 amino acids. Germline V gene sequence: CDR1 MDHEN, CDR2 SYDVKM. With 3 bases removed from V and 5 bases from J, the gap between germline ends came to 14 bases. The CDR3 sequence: CASSFRNVRYQPQHF. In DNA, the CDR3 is TGTGCCAGCAGTTTCCGTAATGTGCGGTATCAGCCCCAGCATTTT.

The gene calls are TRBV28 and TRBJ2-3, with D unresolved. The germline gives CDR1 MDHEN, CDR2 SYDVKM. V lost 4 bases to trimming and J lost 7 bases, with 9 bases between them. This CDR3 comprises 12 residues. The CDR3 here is CASSSPGNTQYF. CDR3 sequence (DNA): TGTGCCAGCAGTTCCCCGGGTAATACGCAGTATTTT. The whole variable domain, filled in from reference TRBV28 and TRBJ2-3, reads DVKVTQSSRYLVKRTGEKVFLECVQDMDHENMFWYRQDPGLGLRLIYFSYDVKMKEKGDIPEGYSVSREKKERFSLILESASTNQTSMYLCASSSPGNTQYFGPGTRLTVL.

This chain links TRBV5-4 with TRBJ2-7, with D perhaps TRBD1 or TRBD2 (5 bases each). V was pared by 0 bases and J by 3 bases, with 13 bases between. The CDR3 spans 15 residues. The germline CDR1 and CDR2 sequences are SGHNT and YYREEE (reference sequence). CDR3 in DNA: TGTGCCAGCAGCTTGGCGGGGCGGCTTGACTACGAGCAGTACTTC. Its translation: CASSLAGRLDYEQYF.

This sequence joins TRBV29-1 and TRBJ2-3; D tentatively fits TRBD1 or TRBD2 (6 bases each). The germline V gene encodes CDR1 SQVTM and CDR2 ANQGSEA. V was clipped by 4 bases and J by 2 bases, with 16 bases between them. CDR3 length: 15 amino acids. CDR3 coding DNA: TGCAGCGTTGGGGGGGCTGTCAGGACCACAGATACGCAGTATTTT. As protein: CSVGGAVRTTDTQYF.

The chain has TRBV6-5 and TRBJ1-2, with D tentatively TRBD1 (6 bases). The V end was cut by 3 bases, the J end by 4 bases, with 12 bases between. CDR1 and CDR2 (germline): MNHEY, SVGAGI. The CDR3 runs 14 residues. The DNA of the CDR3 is TGTGCCAGCAGTTATACGACAGGTCCCTATGGCTACACCTTC. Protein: CASSYTTGPYGYTF.

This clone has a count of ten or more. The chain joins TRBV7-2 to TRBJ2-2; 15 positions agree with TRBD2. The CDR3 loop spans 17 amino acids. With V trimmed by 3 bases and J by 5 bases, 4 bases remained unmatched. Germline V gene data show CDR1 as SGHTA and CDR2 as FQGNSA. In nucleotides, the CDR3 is TGTGCCAGCAGCTTGGGACTAGCGGGAGGATCGACCGGGGAGCTGTTTTTT. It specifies CASSLGLAGGSTGELFF.

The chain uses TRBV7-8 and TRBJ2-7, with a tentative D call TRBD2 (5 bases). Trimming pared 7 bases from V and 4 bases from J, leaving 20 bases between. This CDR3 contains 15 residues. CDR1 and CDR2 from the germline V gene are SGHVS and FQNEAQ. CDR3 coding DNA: TGTGCCAGCACCCCTATGGGAGCTAATCCTTACGAGCAGTACTTC. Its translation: CASTPMGANPYEQYF.